This TCR beta chain was recorded in a study of blood T cell repertoires in COVID-19. Study overall: COVID-19 samples collected from the United States, Italy and Spain covered acute and convalescent phases. T cells, B-cell-depleted T cells, or PBMCs supplied cDNA or gDNA.

This CDR3 region has 17 residues. Germline-derived CDR1 and CDR2 are MNHNS and SASEGT. The J segment lost 0 bases and the V segment lost 0 bases, leaving 7 bases of the junction unmatched. Methods used by the authors: Cell counts per sample came from amplifying reference gene primers. Assay used: immunoSEQ multiplex PCR; TCRdb lists only in-frame clones, some missing. V and J calls plus clone size are reproduced from that table; the DNA served to infer D and trimming. The sample holds about 300,000 clones, approximately 88% seen once. The TCR comes from a woman aged 25-40 years who had recovered from COVID-19. The V and J genes are TRBV6-1 and TRBJ1-1; 7 nucleotides match TRBD1. The sequencing input was peripheral blood. The CDR3 is CASSEAQGGLMNTEAFF. In nucleotides, the CDR3 is TGTGCCAGCAGTGAAGCGCAAGGGGGCCTCATGAACACTGAAGCTTTCTTT.